This T cell receptor beta chain derives from a study of OX40 agonist ivuxolimab in advanced cancers. The CDR3 loop spans 15 amino acids. Per germline, CDR1 SGHTA and CDR2 FQGNSA. The germline V and J ends were trimmed by 3 bases and 5 bases, with 13 bases remaining between them. Profiling relied on immunoSEQ multiplex PCR, and the TCRdb table lists in-frame clones only, not all of them. Here the sample spans tens of thousands of clones, over 65% being singletons. The source of this sequence is an adult with an advanced solid tumor such as melanoma, head and neck, liver or kidney cancer. The rearrangement joins TRBV7-2 to TRBJ1-4; possible D gene TRBD1, 6 bases. The sequences come from CD4+ or CD8+ T cells sorted from blood, collected in a trial of the OX40 agonist ivuxolimab. The CDR3 DNA reads TGTGCCAGCAGCTTTCAGGGGACGATAAATGAAAAACTGTTTTTT. Its protein is CASSFQGTINEKLFF.